This T cell receptor (beta chain) was sequenced in a study of cytomegalovirus exposure and HLA in healthy donors. Study-wide background: About 83 million unique TCRs from HLA-typed donors made up an early data release.

The PCR made use of 60 Vbeta and 13 Jbeta primers. Some clones are missing from TCRdb's copy, which holds only in-frame ones; the method was immunoSEQ multiplex PCR. The data show a few hundred thousand clones, approximately 80% seen once. On this clone itself: Its antigen is still unknown.

Study-level findings and limits: It was likely that a cluster of highly shared sequence variants was a sequencing artifact. Apparent HLA restriction characterized most CMV-associated TCR beta chains in a later analysis.

V gave up 2 bases and J gave up 3 bases, with 12 bases separating them. CDR1 is SGHRS, CDR2 YFSETQ, per germline. The CDR3 is 14 residues long. This chain links TRBV5-1 with TRBJ2-7; D remains ambiguous. The clonotype comes from a girl aged 2 to 9 in good health and CMV-seronegative. Sequenced material: PBMCs. The CDR3 sequence is CASSFASPDYEQYF. CDR3 bases: TGCGCCAGCAGCTTTGCCAGTCCCGACTACGAGCAGTACTTC.